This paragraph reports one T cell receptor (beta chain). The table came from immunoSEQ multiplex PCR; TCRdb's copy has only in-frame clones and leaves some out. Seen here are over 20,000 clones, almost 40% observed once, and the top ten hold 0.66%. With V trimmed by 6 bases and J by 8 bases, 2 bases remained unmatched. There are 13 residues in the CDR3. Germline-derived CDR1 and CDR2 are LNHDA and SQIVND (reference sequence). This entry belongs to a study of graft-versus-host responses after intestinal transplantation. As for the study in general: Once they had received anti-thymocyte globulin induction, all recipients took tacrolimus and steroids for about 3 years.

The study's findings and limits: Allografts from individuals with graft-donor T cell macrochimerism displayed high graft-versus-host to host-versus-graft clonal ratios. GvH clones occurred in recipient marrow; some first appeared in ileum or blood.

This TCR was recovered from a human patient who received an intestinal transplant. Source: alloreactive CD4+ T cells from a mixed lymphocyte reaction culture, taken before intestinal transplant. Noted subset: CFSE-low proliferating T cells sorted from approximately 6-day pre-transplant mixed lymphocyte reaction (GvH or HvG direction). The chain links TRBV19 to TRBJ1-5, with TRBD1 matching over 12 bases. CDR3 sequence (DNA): TGTGCCAGTAGGGGACAGGGGGCGAAGCCCCAGCATTTT. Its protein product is CASRGQGAKPQHF.